These T cell receptor beta chains were read from a single sample in a study of T cells in Graves' hyperthyroidism and ophthalmopathy. TCRdb reprocessed the multiplex PCR reads with MiXCR, giving one entry per CDR3 protein. The sample lists fewer than 700,000 distinct CDR3 sequences, under 20% occurring once. Sequencing was performed on blood. Source of these receptors: a woman aged 25 to 39 with Graves' hyperthyroidism. Each CDR3 is given with its conserved first and last residue. D genes are given only for firm matches. Size is stated for part of the rows, as once, few or many counts, or as a class when the clone is expanded.

>TRBV30|many|TRBD1|TRBJ1-2
TGTGCCTGGAGTCCAGGGGGCGGAAGTGGCTACACCTTC
CAWSPGGGSGYTF
>TRBV20-1|few|.|TRBJ2-4
TGCAGTGCTAGATTTTCGGGTGAGGCCAAAAACATTCAGTACTTC
CSARFSGEAKNIQYF
>TRBV7-8|many|.|TRBJ2-5
TGTGCCAGCAGCTTAGATCGTAAGGGTATTATCCCCGAGGAAGAGACCCAGTACTTC
CASSLDRKGIIPEEETQYF
>TRBV4-1|few|.|TRBJ2-2
TGCGCCAGCAGCCAACTTAGCACAGGGGAGGTATCCGGGGAGCTGTTTTTT
CASSQLSTGEVSGELFF
>TRBV27|many|.|TRBJ2-3
TGTGCCAGCAGCACCGGGATGAGGGATACGCAGTATTTT
CASSTGMRDTQYF
>TRBV11-3|.|TRBD2|TRBJ2-7
TGTGCCAGCAGCTCGACTAGCGGGATGGGCGACGCGCAGTACTTC
CASSSTSGMGDAQYF
>TRBV4-1|.|.|TRBJ2-2
TGCGCCAGCAGCCAACATGGGGGGCCCACCGGGGAGCTGTTTTTT
CASSQHGGPTGELFF
>TRBV7-3|.|.|TRBJ2-2
TGTGCCAGCAGCCCCTCCGGACAGACGAACACCGGGGAGCTGTTTTTT
CASSPSGQTNTGELFF
>TRBV11-2|many|.|TRBJ2-3
TGTGCCAGCAGCTTTCCGGCACGAGCAGCAATTGGCGCAGATACGCAGTATTTT
CASSFPARAAIGADTQYF
>TRBV6-1|.|.|TRBJ2-1
TGTGCCAGCATTCCTGTAGGGGGTAGCACCAATGAGCAGTTCTTC
CASIPVGGSTNEQFF
>TRBV29-1|.|.|TRBJ1-1
TGCAGCGTACAGAGGGTTGACACTGAAGCTTTCTTT
CSVQRVDTEAFF
>TRBV5-1|many|.|TRBJ2-1
TGCGCCAGCAGCCCGCTCACAACCTCCTACAATGAGCAGTTCTTC
CASSPLTTSYNEQFF
>TRBV28|.|TRBD2|TRBJ2-3
TGTGCCGGCAGGCCCCACCGGGCGGGAGGCCCCCATACGCAGTATTTT
CAGRPHRAGGPHTQYF
>TRBV6-1|many|.|TRBJ1-6
TGTGCCAGCAGTGTGAGAAGCTCCTATAATTCACCCCTCCACTTT
CASSVRSSYNSPLHF
>TRBV27|.|TRBD2|TRBJ2-7
TGTGCCAGCAGTCTCCGACTAGCGGGAGGTCCCCTCTACGAGCAGTACTTC
CASSLRLAGGPLYEQYF
>TRBV7-3|.|.|TRBJ1-1
TGTGCCAGCAGTCGGGCCCTGAGGACTGAAGCTTTCTTT
CASSRALRTEAFF
>TRBV6-2/TRBV6-3|many|.|TRBJ1-5
TGTGCCAGCAGTTACCCCAGGCAGCCCCAGCATTTT
CASSYPRQPQHF
>TRBV7-2|many|.|TRBJ1-6
TGTGCCAGCAGCTGGAATAATTCACCCCTCCACTTT
CASSWNNSPLHF
>TRBV28|.|.|TRBJ2-7
TGTGCCAGCAGGGGACGTTTCTCCTACGAGCAGTACTTC
CASRGRFSYEQYF
>TRBV24-1|.|TRBD1|TRBJ2-3
TGTGCCACCAGTGACCCGATGACAGGGGGCCTCACAGATACGCAGTATTTT
CATSDPMTGGLTDTQYF
>TRBV20-1|many|TRBD2|TRBJ2-5
TGCAGTGCTAGATACACTAGCGGGAGGGCTCAAGAGACCCAGTACTTC
CSARYTSGRAQETQYF
>TRBV5-1|few|.|TRBJ1-3
TGCGCCAGCAAGGGACATTTCTCTGGAAACACCATATATTTT
CASKGHFSGNTIYF
>TRBV6-6|.|.|TRBJ1-5
TGTGCCAGCAGTTACACGGGTAATCGGCCCCAGCATTTT
CASSYTGNRPQHF
>TRBV7-2|.|.|TRBJ1-3
TGTGCCAGCAGCTTAGTCTCCCAGAGGGCTGGAAACACCATATATTTT
CASSLVSQRAGNTIYF
>TRBV9|many|.|TRBJ2-5
TGTGCCAGCAGCCAGGGGGGTAGGGGAGAGACCCAGTACTTC
CASSQGGRGETQYF
>TRBV2|.|.|TRBJ1-6
TGTGCCAGCAGTGTCAGGGTCTATAATTCACCCCTCCACTTT
CASSVRVYNSPLHF
>TRBV29-1|.|TRBD1|TRBJ1-1
TGCAGCGTTGGACAGGGCGGGAGCACTGAAGCTTTCTTT
CSVGQGGSTEAFF
>TRBV28|many|.|TRBJ2-7
TGTGCCAGCAGGCCCCCCCTCTACACTCTGGACGAGCAGTACTTC
CASRPPLYTLDEQYF
>TRBV7-2|few|TRBD1|TRBJ1-1
TGTGCCAGCAGCTTCAAACAGGGGCGGGCCACTGAAGCTTTCTTT
CASSFKQGRATEAFF